This T cell receptor (beta chain) derives from a study of pediatric ulcerative colitis. Study as a whole: Disease was pancolitis in seven or eight and left-sided in two, histology-confirmed. Points from the study as a whole: Clonal expansions reduced rectal repertoire diversity in acute severe colitis.

Repertoires were generated with immunoSEQ multiplex PCR, while TCRdb's copy carries only in-frame clones and drops some. The top ten hold under 4% of the sample, which has 45,000 to 55,000 clones, 78% seen once. A word on this clone: Its target is not known.

Rectal tissue came from one to two pinch biopsies taken at colonoscopy. The origin of this receptor is a girl aged 10 to 17 with moderate ulcerative colitis. The sequencing sample was made of gut tissue.

The CDR3 here is CASSLRDRARNEQFF. The CDR3 region has the DNA TGTGCCAGCAGCTTACGGGACAGGGCACGCAATGAGCAGTTCTTC. This chain links TRBV11-2 with TRBJ2-1; 9 nucleotides align to TRBD1. Per germline, CDR1 SGHAT and CDR2 FQNNGV. V trimming: 2 bases; J trimming: 6 bases; junction bases outside the gene matches: 5. The CDR3 length is 15 residues.